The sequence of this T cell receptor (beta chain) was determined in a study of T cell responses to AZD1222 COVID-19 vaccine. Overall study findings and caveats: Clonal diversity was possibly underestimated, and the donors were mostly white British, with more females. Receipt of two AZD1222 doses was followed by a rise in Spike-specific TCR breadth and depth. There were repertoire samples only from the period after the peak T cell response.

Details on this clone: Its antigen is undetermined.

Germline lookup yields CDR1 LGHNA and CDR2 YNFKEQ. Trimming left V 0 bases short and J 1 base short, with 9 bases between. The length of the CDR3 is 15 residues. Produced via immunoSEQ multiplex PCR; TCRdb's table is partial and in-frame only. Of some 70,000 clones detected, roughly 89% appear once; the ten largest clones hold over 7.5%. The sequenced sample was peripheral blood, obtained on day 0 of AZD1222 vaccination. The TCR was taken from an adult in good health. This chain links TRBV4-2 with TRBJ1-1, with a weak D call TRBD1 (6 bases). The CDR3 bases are TGTGCCAGCAGCCAAGACGGACAGCAGAACACTGAAGCTTTCTTT. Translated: CASSQDGQQNTEAFF.